Below are 5 T cell receptor beta chains sequenced from a single sample in a study of spatial heterogeneity in lung cancer. TCRdb re-analysed the 5' RACE reads in MiXCR, keeping a single row per CDR3 protein. The data contain fewer than 20,000 distinct CDR3 sequences, more than 8% of them singletons. Time point here: blood at routine non-recurrence follow-up after resection. The sequenced sample was PBMCs, obtained at follow-up. The source is a male donor with early-stage non-small cell lung cancer.

This clonotype appeared many times. The chain joins TRBV7-9 to TRBJ2-1; no clear D gene. The CDR3 has 15 residues. V was cut by 1 base and J by 7 bases, with 14 bases left in between. Germline V gives CDR1 SEHNR, CDR2 FQNEAQ (reference sequence). CDR3 amino acids: CASSLERSVRNEQFF. The CDR3, as DNA: TGTGCCAGCAGCTTAGAACGATCAGTCCGGAATGAGCAGTTCTTC.

This clonotype came up many times. The V call is TRBV6-6, the J call TRBJ2-4; 11 bases align to TRBD2. CDR1 and CDR2 (germline): MNHNY, SVGAGI (reference sequence). With 4 bases clipped from V and 0 bases from J, the junction kept 5 bases outside the gene matches. The CDR3 covers 17 residues. The CDR3 DNA reads as TGTGCCAGCAGTTCTGGGACTAGCGGTAGAGCCAAAAACATTCAGTACTTC. It specifies CASSSGTSGRAKNIQYF.

The genes are TRBV6-1 and TRBJ2-5; D may be TRBD1 (5 bases). This CDR3 spans 15 amino acids. In germline, CDR1 is MNHNS, CDR2 SASEGT. The V and J ends lost 1 base and 5 bases respectively, with 14 bases between them. The CDR3 sequence: CASSEGAGQLETQYF. The CDR3 DNA sequence: TGTGCCAGCAGTGAAGGGGCAGGGCAACTCGAGACCCAGTACTTC.

This clonotype was seen ten or more times. The chain recombines TRBV29-1 with TRBJ1-4; D may be TRBD1 (5 bases). CDR1 and CDR2 from the germline V gene are SQVTM and ANQGSEA. This CDR3 comprises 14 residues. The V end lost 4 bases, the J end lost 0 bases, and 9 bases lay between the germline ends. The CDR3 reads CSVAGIATNEKLFF. The CDR3 nucleotides read TGCAGCGTTGCAGGGATTGCAACTAATGAAAAACTGTTTTTT. Filled out from reference TRBV29-1 and TRBJ1-4, the complete variable domain reads SAVISQKPSRDICQRGTSLTIQCQVDSQVTMMFWYRQQPGQSLTLIATANQGSEATYESGFVIDKFPISRPNLTFSTLTVSNMSPEDSSIYLCSVAGIATNEKLFFGSGTQLSVL.

This clonotype was recorded at least ten times. The chain employs TRBV6-4 and TRBJ1-1; D call uncertain. V was trimmed by 0 bases and J by 1 base, leaving 6 bases between them. Germline-derived CDR1 and CDR2 are MRHNA and SNTAGT. The CDR3 contains 14 residues. DNA for the CDR3: TGTGCCAGCAGTGACTCGACCGAGAACACTGAAGCTTTCTTT. Encoded protein: CASSDSTENTEAFF.